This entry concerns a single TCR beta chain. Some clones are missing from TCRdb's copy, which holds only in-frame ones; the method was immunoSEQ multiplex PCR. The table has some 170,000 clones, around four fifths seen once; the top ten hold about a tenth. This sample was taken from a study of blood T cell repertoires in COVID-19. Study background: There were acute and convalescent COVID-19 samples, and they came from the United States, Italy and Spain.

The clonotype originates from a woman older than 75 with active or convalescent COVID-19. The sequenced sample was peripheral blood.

CDR3: CASSALNTGSEAFF. The CDR3 DNA is TGTGCCAGCAGCGCGCTGAACACAGGCTCTGAAGCTTTCTTT. The chain recombines TRBV11-2 with TRBJ1-1; weak D call: TRBD1 (5 bases). Germline CDR1 is SGHAT and CDR2 is FQNNGV. The CDR3 runs to 14 residues. V was pared by 5 bases and J by 6 bases, with 16 bases between.